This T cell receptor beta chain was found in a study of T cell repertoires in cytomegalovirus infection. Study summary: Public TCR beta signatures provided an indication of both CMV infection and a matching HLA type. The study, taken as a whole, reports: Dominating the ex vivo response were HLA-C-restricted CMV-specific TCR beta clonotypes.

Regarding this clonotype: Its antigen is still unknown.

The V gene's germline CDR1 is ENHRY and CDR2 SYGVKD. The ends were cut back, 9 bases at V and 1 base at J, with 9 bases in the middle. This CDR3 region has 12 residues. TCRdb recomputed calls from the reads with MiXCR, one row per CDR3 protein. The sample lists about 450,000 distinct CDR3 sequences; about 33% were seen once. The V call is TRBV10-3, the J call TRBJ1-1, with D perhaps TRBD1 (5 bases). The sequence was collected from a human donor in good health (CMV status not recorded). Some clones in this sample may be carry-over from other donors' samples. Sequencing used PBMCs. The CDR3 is CAMGPQNTEAFF. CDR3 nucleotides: TGTGCCATGGGACCGCAGAACACTGAAGCTTTCTTT.